This T cell receptor beta chain was retrieved from a study of CD4+ T cells in melanoma. Germline CDR1 reads SGHDT; CDR2 reads YYEEEE. V lost 1 base and J lost 7, with 18 bases in between. The CDR3 contains 15 residues. Libraries were prepared by immunoSEQ multiplex PCR; TCRdb keeps only in-frame clonotypes and omits some of them. The table lists roughly 110,000 clones, around 93% of them singletons. Study-level findings and limits: A reported correlation linked neoantigen-specific CD4+ T cells to CD8+, macrophage and B cell function. Neoantigen-specific CD4+ T cells in melanoma reportedly had diverse differentiation states.

Concerning this clone: Its antigen is undetermined.

The sequenced material came from peripheral blood. The V call is TRBV5-6, the J call TRBJ2-7, with TRBD2 as a possible D gene (6 bases). The TCR originated in a human donor with melanoma. The DNA for the CDR3 is TGTGCCAGCAGCTTGTTGGTCGGGAGTGGATATGAGCAGTACTTC. It translates to CASSLLVGSGYEQYF.